This T cell receptor beta chain was retrieved from a study of technical replicates of blood from a few donors. Germline loops: CDR1 KGHSH, CDR2 LQKENI. The V gene lost 2 bases and the J gene lost 9 bases, with 14 bases spanning the gap. This CDR3 has 14 amino acids. Only in-frame clones appear in the TCRdb table, and some are missing; sequencing was by immunoSEQ multiplex PCR. This table holds over 70,000 clones, about 96% found once. The clonotype originates from a human donor in good health. The sequenced material came from T cells isolated from PBMCs. V is TRBV18 and J is TRBJ2-1; D unresolved. The CDR3 here is CASSPGLIHGEQFF. In DNA, the CDR3 is TGTGCCAGCTCACCAGGGCTCATTCATGGTGAGCAGTTCTTC.